This T cell receptor beta chain was sequenced for a study of Graves' ophthalmopathy and Graves' hyperthyroidism. For the study at large: Peripheral blood (taken before any treatment) was collected at initial diagnosis.

The study's findings and limits: With less than 90% sensitivity and roughly 77% specificity, a 13-signature model separated ophthalmopathy from stable hyperthyroidism.

This clonotype was seen repeatedly, ten times or more. Its antigen is as yet unknown. Diagnosis used clinical symptoms, serum thyroxine, TRAb, thyroid ultrasound and orbital computed tomography. Beta-chain TCR CDR3 regions were amplified from RNA transcripts. First-round RT-PCR used HTBI primers; second-round multiplex PCR followed. TCRdb independently ran MiXCR on the multiplex PCR reads; one entry per CDR3 protein. The sample lists hundreds of thousands of distinct CDR3 sequences, 22% occurring once. The origin of this receptor is a woman under 30 with stable Graves' hyperthyroidism. Some clones in this sample may be carry-over from other donors' samples. Material for sequencing was peripheral blood.

CDR3 sequence: CACGTEETQYF. The CDR3 nucleotides read TGTGCCTGCGGGACAGAAGAGACCCAGTACTTC. This sequence joins TRBV28 and TRBJ2-5; tentatively, D is TRBD1 (7 bases). Germline loops: CDR1 MDHEN, CDR2 SYDVKM. The CDR3 is 11 amino acids. The V end was cut by 11 bases, the J end by 3 bases, with 10 bases between.